The 29 T cell receptor beta chains in this list originate from one sample, sequenced in a study of cytomegalovirus exposure and HLA in healthy donors. The PCR employed 60 Vbeta primers together with 13 Jbeta primers. Some clones are missing from TCRdb's copy, which holds only in-frame ones; the method was immunoSEQ multiplex PCR. The ten most abundant clones cover under 2% of a sample with 150,000 or so clones. The sequenced material came from PBMCs. These receptors were obtained from a woman between 50 and 59 years old in good health and CMV-seronegative.

The CDR3 region is CASSSQGSKDEKLFF. The CDR3 bases are TGCGCCAGCAGCTCCCAGGGGAGTAAGGATGAAAAACTGTTTTTT. J is TRBJ1-4 and V is TRBV5-1; TRBD1 might be the D (6 bases). The V gene's germline CDR1 is SGHRS and CDR2 YFSETQ. Trimming left V 3 bases short and J 6 bases short, with 15 bases between. The CDR3 totals 15 residues.

The genes are TRBV28 and TRBJ1-3; the D is unclear. The CDR3 has 14 amino acids. V lost 2 bases and J 4 bases, leaving 9 bases between the germline ends. CDR1 MDHEN and CDR2 SYDVKM come from the germline V gene. The CDR3 DNA reads as TGTGCCAGCAGTTTAGGAGGGCGCGGAAACACCATATATTTT. Its translation: CASSLGGRGNTIYF.

V is TRBV19 and J is TRBJ1-6; no definite D call. CDR1 is LNHDA and CDR2 is SQIVND in the germline V gene (reference sequence). The germline V and J ends were trimmed by 3 bases and 16 bases, with 19 bases remaining between them. The CDR3 has 14 amino acids. In nucleotides, the CDR3 is TGTGCCAGTAGTATCCCAAGGAGTTACCCCTCACTCCACTTT. The encoded protein is CASSIPRSYPSLHF.

V usage is TRBV7-9 and J usage is TRBJ1-5; D uncertain. The germline gives CDR1 SEHNR, CDR2 FQNEAQ (reference sequence). CDR3 length: 14 amino acids. Trimming took 5 bases from V and 0 from J, leaving 8 bases between them. CDR3 in amino acids: CASSLRGSNQPQHF. In nucleotides, the CDR3 is TGTGCCAGCAGCCTCCGGGGTAGCAATCAGCCCCAGCATTTT. Supplemented by reference TRBV7-9 and TRBJ1-5, the full variable domain reads DTGVSQNPRHKITKRGQNVTFRCDPISEHNRLYWYRQTLGQGPEFLTYFQNEAQLEKSRLLSDRFSAERPKGSFSTLEIQRTEQGDSAMYLCASSLRGSNQPQHFGDGTRLSIL.

On this clone: The sample holds other DNA sequences that translate to the same CDR3. The gene calls are TRBV15 and TRBJ1-5, with TRBD1 matching 9 bases. CDR1 is LNHNV, CDR2 YYDKDF, per germline (reference sequence). The CDR3 spans 14 residues. Trimming at V came to 5 bases and at J to 2 bases, leaving 1 base not matched to a gene. For the CDR3, the DNA is TGTGCCACCAGCCGGGACAGGGGCAATCAGCCCCAGCATTTT. Its protein is CATSRDRGNQPQHF.

The V call is TRBV18, the J call TRBJ2-5, with a possible D match to TRBD1 (6 bases). CDR3 size: 14 residues. V was pared by 4 bases and J by 5 bases, with 14 bases between. From germline, CDR1 is KGHSH and CDR2 LQKENI. CDR3 sequence: CASSLPDSRETQYF. Here the CDR3 DNA reads TGTGCCAGCTCACTTCCGGACAGTCGGGAGACCCAGTACTTC. The full variable domain, its missing parts supplied by reference TRBV18 and TRBJ2-5, is NAGVMQNPRHLVRRRGQEARLRCSPMKGHSHVYWYRQLPEEGLKFMVYLQKENIIDESGMPKERFSAEFPKEGPSILRIQQVVRGDSAAYFCASSLPDSRETQYFGPGTRLLVL.

The chain employs TRBV7-2 and TRBJ2-7; 7 nucleotides match TRBD2. In germline, CDR1 is SGHTA, CDR2 FQGNSA. The CDR3 runs to 14 residues. The junction had 3 bases not matched to a gene; V was cut back by 0 bases and J by 4 bases. The CDR3 sequence: CASSLAVGGYEQYF. The CDR3 nucleotides read TGTGCCAGCAGCTTAGCAGTGGGGGGGTACGAGCAGTACTTC. Filled out from reference TRBV7-2 and TRBJ2-7, the complete variable domain reads GAGVSQSPSNKVTEKGKDVELRCDPISGHTALYWYRQSLGQGLEFLIYFQGNSAPDKSGLPSDRFSAERTGGSVSTLTIQRTQQEDSAVYLCASSLAVGGYEQYFGPGTRLTVT.

The chain links TRBV19 to TRBJ1-2; 7 nucleotides line up with TRBD1. The germline CDR1 and CDR2 sequences are LNHDA and SQIVND (reference sequence). This CDR3 has 13 amino acids. The V segment lost 5 bases and the J segment 3 bases; nucleotides outside the gene matches: 3. The CDR3 spells CASSEGADYGYTF. CDR3 DNA sequence: TGTGCCAGTAGTGAGGGGGCAGACTATGGCTACACCTTC.

V gene TRBV5-1 combines with J gene TRBJ2-7, with 11 positions matching TRBD2. V was clipped by 4 bases and J by 3 bases; unmatched bases: 3. This CDR3 is built from 14 residues. The germline CDR1 and CDR2 sequences are SGHRS and YFSETQ. The CDR3 sequence is CASSPGLAVYEQYF. The CDR3 DNA is TGCGCCAGCAGCCCGGGACTAGCGGTCTACGAGCAGTACTTC.

The chain employs TRBV19 and TRBJ1-6, with D possibly matching TRBD1 (6 bases). Looked up from germline, CDR1 is LNHDA and CDR2 is SQIVND (reference sequence). Trimming removed 5 bases at V and 6 bases at J, with 11 bases between. This CDR3 contains 14 residues. The CDR3 loop reads CASSGGQPNSPLHF. The CDR3 nucleotides read TGTGCCAGTAGTGGGGGACAACCTAATTCACCCCTCCACTTT.

The V call is TRBV18, the J call TRBJ2-3; 11 bases are shared with TRBD2. V was clipped by 3 bases and J by 5 bases; unmatched bases: 7. The CDR3 spans 16 residues. Germline V CDR1 and CDR2: KGHSH, LQKENI. In DNA form, the CDR3 reads TGTGCCAGCTCACCCCGAGTAGCGGGGGGGGTAGATACGCAGTATTTT. Translating gives CASSPRVAGGVDTQYF.

The rearrangement joins TRBV6-6 to TRBJ2-5, with 7 bases identical to TRBD2. This CDR3 comprises 11 residues. CDR1 is MNHNY and CDR2 is SVGAGI in the germline V gene (reference sequence). V gave up 11 bases and J gave up 4 bases; unmatched junction bases: 4. The DNA of the CDR3 is TGTGCCGCGGGGAGGGGAGAGACCCAGTACTTC. It encodes CAAGRGETQYF.

The V and J genes are TRBV4-2 and TRBJ2-3, with 9 bases that match TRBD2. The V gene's germline CDR1 is LGHNA and CDR2 YNFKEQ. V trimming: 0 bases; J trimming: 5 bases; junction bases outside the gene matches: 9. The length of the CDR3 is 17 residues. DNA of the CDR3: TGTGCCAGCAGCCAAGAAGTCCAGCGGGGGGCCCTAGATACGCAGTATTTT. Protein: CASSQEVQRGALDTQYF.

The V gene is TRBV30, the J gene TRBJ2-1; a possible D gene is TRBD2 (6 bases). V was trimmed by 4 bases and J by 4 bases, leaving 14 bases between them. CDR1 is GTSNPN and CDR2 is SVGIG in the germline V gene (reference sequence). The CDR3 is 14 residues long. The CDR3 spells CAWNRDSMYNEQFF. DNA of the CDR3: TGTGCCTGGAACCGGGACTCAATGTACAATGAGCAGTTCTTC.

The chain joins TRBV7-2 to TRBJ2-5; tentatively, D is TRBD2 (5 bases). The CDR3 is 12 amino acids. Germline assignment: CDR1 SGHTA and CDR2 FQGNSA. Trimming cost V 3 bases and J 5 bases, with 7 bases left between them. CDR3 sequence (DNA): TGTGCCAGCAGCTTTTCGGGGGAGACCCAGTACTTC. Translation: CASSFSGETQYF. The full variable domain, rest sourced from reference TRBV7-2 and TRBJ2-5, is GAGVSQSPSNKVTEKGKDVELRCDPISGHTALYWYRQSLGQGLEFLIYFQGNSAPDKSGLPSDRFSAERTGGSVSTLTIQRTQQEDSAVYLCASSFSGETQYFGPGTRLLVL.

The chain links TRBV28 to TRBJ1-5; D is uncertain. Trimming took 7 bases from V and 11 from J, leaving 18 bases between them. The CDR3 totals 13 residues. Germline lookup yields CDR1 MDHEN and CDR2 SYDVKM. This CDR3 reads CASTSLRTGTQHF. As DNA, the CDR3 is TGTGCCAGCACCTCACTCCGGACCGGGACCCAGCATTTT.

The chain has TRBV4-3 and TRBJ1-2; a possible D gene is TRBD1 (5 bases). This CDR3 is 14 amino acids long. The germline V gene has CDR1 LGHNA and CDR2 YSLEER. V dropped 0 bases and J dropped 4 bases, with 9 bases sitting between them. CDR3 coding DNA: TGCGCCAGCAGCCAAGATGACAGCAGCTATGGCTACACCTTC. Its protein is CASSQDDSSYGYTF.

The chain couples TRBV5-5 to TRBJ2-3; D is ambiguous. V lost 1 base and J 6 bases, leaving 6 bases between the germline ends. The CDR3 consists of 12 residues. Germline V gene lookup returns CDR1 SGHKS and CDR2 YYEKEE (reference sequence). CDR3 DNA sequence: TGTGCCAGCAGCTTGAACTTGGATACGCAGTATTTT. Amino acids: CASSLNLDTQYF.

Details on this clone: Other DNA variants within this sample encode the same CDR3. This chain connects TRBV7-6 to TRBJ1-2; the D is unclear. The CDR3 spans 13 residues. The germline gives CDR1 SGHVS, CDR2 FNYEAQ. Trimming took off 2 bases at V and 1 base at J, with 5 bases between the two ends. CDR3 bases: TGTGCCAGCAGCTTAAGCCGTAACTATGGCTACACCTTC. Residues: CASSLSRNYGYTF. Complete variable domain (other parts from reference TRBV7-6 and TRBJ1-2): GAGVSQSPRYKVTKRGQDVALRCDPISGHVSLYWYRQALGQGPEFLTYFNYEAQQDKSGLPNDRFSAERPEGSISTLTIQRTEQRDSAMYRCASSLSRNYGYTFGSGTRLTVV.

This rearrangement joins TRBV7-8 to TRBJ1-4; D is perhaps TRBD1 (6 bases). This CDR3 region has 16 residues. Germline assignment: CDR1 SGHVS and CDR2 FQNEAQ. The V gene lost 0 bases and the J gene lost 9 bases, with 17 bases spanning the gap. Here the CDR3 DNA reads TGTGCCAGCAGCTTAGCGGGCCAGGGGAGCAAGCAAAAACTGTTTTTT. Amino acids: CASSLAGQGSKQKLFF.

This chain joins TRBV9 and TRBJ2-2, with D perhaps matching TRBD2 (6 bases). Germline assignment: CDR1 SGDLS and CDR2 YYNGEE. V lost 7 bases and J lost 4, with 11 bases in between. The CDR3 has 13 amino acids. The CDR3 sequence is CASSGGATGELFF. The CDR3, as DNA: TGTGCCAGCTCCGGGGGAGCCACCGGGGAGCTGTTTTTT.

The chain is built from TRBV5-4 and TRBJ1-2; D uncertain. This CDR3 is 14 amino acids long. Trimming stripped 0 bases from V and 4 bases from J, with 10 bases between. Germline lookup yields CDR1 SGHNT and CDR2 YYREEE (reference sequence). This chain's CDR3 is CASSLVQASYGYTF. The DNA of the CDR3 is TGTGCCAGCAGCTTGGTTCAGGCCTCCTATGGCTACACCTTC.

The V call is TRBV15, the J call TRBJ2-7, with a weak D call TRBD2 (5 bases). CDR1 and CDR2 from the germline V gene are LNHNV and YYDKDF (reference sequence). The CDR3 has 14 residues. The V end lost 5 bases, the J end lost 0 bases, and 11 bases lay between the germline ends. The CDR3 DNA is TGTGCCACCAGCGACCCGGGATCCTCCTACGAGCAGTACTTC. Its protein product is CATSDPGSSYEQYF. Looking up the rest from reference TRBV15 and TRBJ2-7 gives the full variable domain: DAMVIQNPRYQVTQFGKPVTLSCSQTLNHNVMYWYQQKSSQAPKLLFHYYDKDFNNEADTPDNFQSRRPNTSFCFLDIRSPGLGDTAMYLCATSDPGSSYEQYFGPGTRLTVT.

The J gene is TRBJ2-5, the V gene TRBV11-3, with D perhaps TRBD1 (6 bases). Between the trimmed V and J ends, which lost 2 bases and 4 bases, there was a span of 11 bases. Looked up from germline, CDR1 is SGHNT and CDR2 is YENEEA. There are 14 residues in the CDR3. The CDR3 coding sequence is TGTGCCAGCAGCTTAATCACAGGGCGAGAGACCCAGTACTTC. Amino acid sequence: CASSLITGRETQYF. Full variable domain (missing parts from reference TRBV11-3 and TRBJ2-5): EAGVVQSPRYKIIEKKQPVAFWCNPISGHNTLYWYLQNLGQGPELLIRYENEEAVDDSQLPKDRFSAERLKGVDSTLKIQPAELGDSAVYLCASSLITGRETQYFGPGTRLLVL.

The chain joins TRBV5-1 to TRBJ2-7; D gene uncertain. Germline lookup yields CDR1 SGHRS and CDR2 YFSETQ. The CDR3 is made up of 13 amino acids. The V end was cut by 0 bases, the J end by 3 bases, with 7 bases between. The CDR3 coding sequence is TGCGCCAGCAGCTTGGAGTACAGCTACGAGCAGTACTTC. This translates into CASSLEYSYEQYF.

The chain has TRBV25-1 and TRBJ1-2; TRBD1 aligns across 8 bases. CDR1 MGHDK and CDR2 SYGVNS come from the germline V gene. V trimming: 8 bases; J trimming: 8 bases; junction bases outside the gene matches: 10. This CDR3 is built from 13 residues. CDR3 amino acids: CASAPGQGKGYTF. As DNA, the CDR3 is TGTGCCAGCGCCCCAGGACAGGGTAAAGGCTACACCTTC.

This chain uses TRBV7-3 with TRBJ1-6; D possibly corresponds to TRBD1 (5 bases). Germline assignment: CDR1 SGHTA and CDR2 FQGTGA. The CDR3 consists of 15 residues. Trimming pared 4 bases from V and 7 bases from J, leaving 14 bases between. This chain's CDR3 is CASSSSGQFNSPLHF. The CDR3 bases are TGTGCCAGCAGCTCCTCAGGACAATTCAATTCACCCCTCCACTTT.

J is TRBJ1-2 and V is TRBV9; 11 bases fit TRBD1. Germline CDR1 is SGDLS and CDR2 is YYNGEE. The CDR3 sequence is 14 residues long. The V gene end was trimmed by 3 bases and the J gene end by 7 bases; junction bases not matched to a gene: 5. CDR3 in amino acids: CASSATGTGGGYTF. The CDR3 DNA reads TGTGCCAGCAGCGCCACCGGGACAGGGGGTGGCTACACCTTC.

V gene TRBV4-2 combines with J gene TRBJ1-6, with 10 bases lining up with TRBD1. Trimming removed 1 base from V and 9 bases from J; junction bases left unmatched: 6. This CDR3 is 16 amino acids long. Germline loops: CDR1 LGHNA, CDR2 YNFKEQ. CDR3 sequence: CASSQGRQGASSPLHF. DNA of the CDR3: TGTGCCAGCAGCCAAGGCCGACAGGGGGCGAGTTCACCCCTCCACTTT.